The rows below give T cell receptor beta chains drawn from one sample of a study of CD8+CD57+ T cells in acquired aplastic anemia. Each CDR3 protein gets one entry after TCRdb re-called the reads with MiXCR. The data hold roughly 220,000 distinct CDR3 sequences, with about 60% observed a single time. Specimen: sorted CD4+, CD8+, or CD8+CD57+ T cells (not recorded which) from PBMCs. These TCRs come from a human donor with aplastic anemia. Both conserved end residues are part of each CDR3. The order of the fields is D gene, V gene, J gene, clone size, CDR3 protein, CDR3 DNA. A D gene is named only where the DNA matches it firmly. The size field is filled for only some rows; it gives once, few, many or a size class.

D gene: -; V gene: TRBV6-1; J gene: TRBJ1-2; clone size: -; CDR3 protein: CASRQHTGFPYGYTF; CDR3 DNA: TGTGCCAGCAGGCAGCATACAGGGTTTCCCTATGGCTACACCTTC
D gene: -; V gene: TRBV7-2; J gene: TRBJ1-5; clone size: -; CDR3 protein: CASSLGAQPQHF; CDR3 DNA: TGTGCCAGCAGCTTAGGGGCTCAGCCCCAGCATTTT
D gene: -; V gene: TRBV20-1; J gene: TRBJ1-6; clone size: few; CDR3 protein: CSARSGSYGSPLHF; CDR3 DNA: TGCAGTGCTAGATCCGGGTCCTATGGTTCACCCCTCCACTTT
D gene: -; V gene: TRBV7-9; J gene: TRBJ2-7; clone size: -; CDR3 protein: CASSSGTRSYEQYF; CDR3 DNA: TGTGCCAGCAGCTCAGGAACGAGGTCCTACGAGCAGTACTTC
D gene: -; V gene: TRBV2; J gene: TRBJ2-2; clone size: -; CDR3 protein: CASMQQWNTGELFF; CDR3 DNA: TGTGCCAGCATGCAACAGTGGAACACCGGGGAGCTGTTTTTT
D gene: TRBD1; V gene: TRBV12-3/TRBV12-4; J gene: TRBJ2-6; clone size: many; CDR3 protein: CASSPGQGAGPAGANVLTF; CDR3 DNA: TGTGCCAGCAGTCCAGGACAGGGGGCAGGTCCGGCTGGGGCCAACGTCCTGACTTTC
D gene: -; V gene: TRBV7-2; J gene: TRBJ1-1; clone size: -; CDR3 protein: CASSSGPGNTEAFF; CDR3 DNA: TGTGCCAGCAGCTCGGGACCCGGGAACACTGAAGCTTTCTTT
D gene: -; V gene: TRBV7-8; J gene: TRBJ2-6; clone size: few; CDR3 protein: CASSYDTAGANVLTF; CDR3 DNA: TGTGCCAGCAGCTATGATACAGCGGGGGCCAACGTCCTGACTTTC
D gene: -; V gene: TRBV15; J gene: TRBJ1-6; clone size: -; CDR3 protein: CATSRVGVSSPLHF; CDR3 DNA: TGTGCCACCAGCAGAGTGGGGGTAAGCTCACCCCTCCACTTT
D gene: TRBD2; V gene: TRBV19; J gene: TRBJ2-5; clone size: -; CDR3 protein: CASMERGQETQYF; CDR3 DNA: TGTGCCAGTATGGAGCGGGGACAAGAGACCCAGTACTTC
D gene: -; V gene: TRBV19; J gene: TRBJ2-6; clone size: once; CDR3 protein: CASHPGGLLGANVLTF; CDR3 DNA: TGTGCCAGTCACCCCGGGGGACTTCTGGGGGCCAACGTCCTGACTTTC
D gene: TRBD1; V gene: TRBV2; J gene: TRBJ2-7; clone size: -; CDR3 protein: CASTSEGTGGTF; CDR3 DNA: TGTGCCAGCACCTCGGAGGGGACAGGGGGGACCTTC
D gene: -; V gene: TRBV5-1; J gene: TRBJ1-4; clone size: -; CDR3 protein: CASSLGDNKKLFF; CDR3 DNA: TGCGCCAGCAGCCTGGGAGATAATAAAAAACTGTTTTTT
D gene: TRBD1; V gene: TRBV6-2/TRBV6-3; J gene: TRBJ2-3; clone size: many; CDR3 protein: CASSYGTGADTQYF; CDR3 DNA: TGTGCCAGCAGTTACGGGACAGGGGCAGATACGCAGTATTTT
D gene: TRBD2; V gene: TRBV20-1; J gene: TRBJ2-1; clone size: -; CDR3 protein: CSASRLFSSGTSSSYNEQFF; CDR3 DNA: TGCAGTGCTAGTCGGCTTTTTTCTAGCGGGACCTCGAGCTCCTACAATGAGCAGTTCTTC
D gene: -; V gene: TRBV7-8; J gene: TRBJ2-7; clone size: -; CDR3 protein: CASSLGRGSHEQYF; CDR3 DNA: TGTGCCAGCAGCTTAGGCAGGGGTTCCCACGAGCAGTACTTC
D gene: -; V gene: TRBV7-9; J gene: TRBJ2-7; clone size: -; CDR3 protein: CASSLRQDEQYF; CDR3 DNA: TGTGCCAGCAGCTTGCGACAGGACGAGCAGTACTTC
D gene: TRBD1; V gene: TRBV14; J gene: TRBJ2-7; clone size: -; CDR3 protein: CASSQPVTGAEQYF; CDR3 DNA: TGTGCCAGCAGCCAACCCGTGACAGGGGCCGAGCAGTACTTC
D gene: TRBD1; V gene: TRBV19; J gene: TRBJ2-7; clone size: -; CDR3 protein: CASSTKGTGSYEQYF; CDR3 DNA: TGTGCCAGTAGCACCAAGGGGACAGGATCCTACGAGCAGTACTTC
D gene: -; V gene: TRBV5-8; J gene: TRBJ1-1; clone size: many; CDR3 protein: CASSFVYTEAFF; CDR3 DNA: TGTGCCAGCAGTTTTGTTTACACTGAAGCTTTCTTT
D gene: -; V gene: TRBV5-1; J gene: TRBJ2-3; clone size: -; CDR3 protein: CASSPGGQRPTDTQYF; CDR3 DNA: TGCGCCAGCTCGCCGGGGGGACAGCGCCCCACAGATACGCAGTATTTT
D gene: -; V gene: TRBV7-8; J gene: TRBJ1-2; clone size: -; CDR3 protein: CASSLGGTLNGYTF; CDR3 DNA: TGTGCCAGCAGCTTAGGAGGGACTTTAAATGGCTACACCTTC
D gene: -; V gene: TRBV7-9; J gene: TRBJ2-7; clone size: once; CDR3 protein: CASSLDSPPF; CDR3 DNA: TGTGCCAGCAGTTTGGACTCCCCACCGTTC
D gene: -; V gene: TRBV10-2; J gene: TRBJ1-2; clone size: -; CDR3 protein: CASSEAGNGGYTF; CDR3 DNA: TGCGCCAGCAGTGAGGCGGGCAATGGTGGCTACACCTTC
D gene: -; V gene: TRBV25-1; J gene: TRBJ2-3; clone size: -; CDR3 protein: CASSETGPAGGAQYF; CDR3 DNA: TGTGCCAGCAGTGAAACCGGTCCAGCGGGCGGGGCGCAGTATTTT
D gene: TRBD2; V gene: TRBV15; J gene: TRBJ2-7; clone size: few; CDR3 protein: CATSREGGGYEQYF; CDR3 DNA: TGTGCCACCAGCAGAGAGGGGGGAGGGTACGAGCAGTACTTC
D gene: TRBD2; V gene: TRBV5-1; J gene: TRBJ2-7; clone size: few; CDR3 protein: CASSASGGPSYEQYF; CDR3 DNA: TGCGCCAGCAGCGCTAGCGGGGGGCCCTCCTACGAGCAGTACTTC